Sequencing of this TCR beta chain was carried out in a study of T cell repertoires in cytomegalovirus infection. General study findings and limits: Pooled public TCR beta family frequency picked out CMV carriers with the relevant HLA. HLA-C-restricted CMV clonotypes gave the most frequent clonotype in two of eight donors.

Regarding this clonotype: Its target is not known.

From germline, CDR1 is MNHNY and CDR2 SVGAGI (reference sequence). This CDR3 has 16 amino acids. V shed 8 bases and J 2 bases; nucleotides not matched to a gene: 14. TCRdb re-derived calls from the reads in MiXCR, one entry per CDR3 protein. Of approximately 470,000 distinct CDR3 sequences in the sample, under 45% were seen once. Source: cultured PBMCs, taken from culture after CMV antigen stimulation. The receptor was isolated from a human donor in good health (CMV status not recorded). Some clones in this sample may be carry-over from other donors' samples. The chain combines TRBV6-6 with TRBJ2-5, with 7 positions matching TRBD2. In nucleotides, the CDR3 is TGTGCCAGCGAGGACCTCGCGGGAGCTTTACAAGAGACCCAGTACTTC. Amino acid sequence: CASEDLAGALQETQYF.